These T cell receptor beta chains were read from a single sample in a study of human T cells and chemical hapten exposure. TCRdb redid the calling of the RACE reads with MiXCR, one entry per CDR3 protein. Among 35,000 to 50,000 distinct CDR3 sequences listed, roughly a tenth were seen once. Sample: whole blood, taken in connection with sensitization to the hapten diphenylcyclopropenone (DPC). The source is a man aged 25 to 40 with alopecia areata. Some clones in this sample may be carry-over from other donors' samples. The CDR3 runs from the conserved cysteine through the conserved F or W. A D gene is named only where the DNA matches it firmly. Clone size is shown for a subset of rows, as once, few, many or a class of expanded clone.

CDR3 protein,CDR3 DNA,V gene,clone size,D gene,CDR3 length,J gene
CASGLGTQYF,TGTGCCAGCGGGTTAGGTACGCAGTATTTT,TRBV27,NA,NA,10,TRBJ2-3
CASAGRQGGNQPQHF,TGTGCCAGCGCTGGACGACAGGGGGGGAATCAGCCCCAGCATTTT,TRBV27,NA,TRBD1,15,TRBJ1-5
CASSYPLAGGSDTQYF,TGTGCCAGCAGTTATCCCCTGGCGGGAGGATCAGATACGCAGTATTTT,TRBV6-2/TRBV6-3,few,TRBD2,16,TRBJ2-3
CSVTNNEQFF,TGCAGCGTTACTAACAATGAGCAGTTCTTC,TRBV29-1,few,NA,10,TRBJ2-1
CASSFGVHTDTQYF,TGCGCCAGCAGCTTCGGGGTACACACAGATACGCAGTATTTT,TRBV5-1,many,NA,14,TRBJ2-3
CPSSQDLGRALTDTQYF,TGTCCCAGCAGCCAAGATCTGGGGCGGGCTCTCACAGATACGCAGTATTTT,TRBV3-1,NA,NA,17,TRBJ2-3
CASSPTSSGANVLTF,TGTGCCAGCTCACCTACTAGCTCTGGGGCCAACGTCCTGACTTTC,TRBV18,many,NA,15,TRBJ2-6
CASSLETGTNTGELFF,TGTGCCAGCAGCTTAGAGACAGGGACGAACACCGGGGAGCTGTTTTTT,TRBV7-6,many,TRBD1,16,TRBJ2-2
CASSLWGATEAFF,TGTGCCAGCAGCTTATGGGGGGCAACTGAAGCTTTCTTT,TRBV7-6,many,NA,13,TRBJ1-1
CSARRDAYNEQFF,TGCAGTGCTAGAAGGGACGCCTACAATGAGCAGTTCTTC,TRBV20-1,many,NA,13,TRBJ2-1
CASSFEGRAVRRYNEQFF,TGTGCCAGCAGCTTTGAAGGGAGAGCCGTTCGGCGTTACAATGAGCAGTTCTTC,TRBV11-2,NA,NA,18,TRBJ2-1
CASSHYSGTQYF,TGTGCCAGCAGCCATTACTCGGGTACCCAGTACTTC,TRBV7-2,few,NA,12,TRBJ2-5
CASSKETGRNQPQHF,TGTGCCAGCAGCAAAGAGACAGGGAGGAATCAGCCCCAGCATTTT,TRBV7-6,many,TRBD1,15,TRBJ1-5
CASSRTESSYEQYF,TGTGCCAGCTCACGGACAGAGAGCTCCTACGAGCAGTACTTC,TRBV18,many,NA,14,TRBJ2-7
CASSQDGTVFSGANVLTF,TGCGCCAGCAGCCAAGATGGAACAGTATTCTCTGGGGCCAACGTCCTGACTTTC,TRBV4-3,many,NA,18,TRBJ2-6
CASNSGLAGVETQYF,TGTGCCAGCAATTCGGGACTAGCGGGAGTCGAGACCCAGTACTTC,TRBV12-3/TRBV12-4,few,TRBD2,15,TRBJ2-5
CASSVQGAHQPQHF,TGTGCCAGCAGTGTACAGGGGGCCCACCAGCCCCAGCATTTT,TRBV28,many,TRBD1,14,TRBJ1-5
CASSQFTGRNEQFF,TGTGCCAGCAGCCAGTTTACGGGCCGCAATGAGCAGTTCTTC,TRBV14,few,NA,14,TRBJ2-1
CASNSGTDTQYF,TGTGCCAGCAACTCAGGCACAGATACGCAGTATTTT,TRBV7-8,NA,NA,12,TRBJ2-3
CASSLDRGLLKTQYF,TGTGCCAGCAGCTTGGACAGGGGGCTCTTGAAGACCCAGTACTTC,TRBV11-2,NA,TRBD1,15,TRBJ2-5
CASSLGAEAFF,TGTGCCAGCAGTTTAGGGGCTGAAGCTTTCTTT,TRBV28,NA,NA,11,TRBJ1-1
CSAKRTAQNTEAFF,TGCAGTGCTAAAAGGACAGCCCAGAACACTGAAGCTTTCTTT,TRBV20-1,few,NA,14,TRBJ1-1
CASSQSYEQFF,TGTGCCAGCAGCCAAAGTTATGAGCAGTTCTTC,TRBV14,few,NA,11,TRBJ2-1
CSVVPGQQPTEAFF,TGCAGCGTCGTACCGGGACAACAGCCCACTGAAGCTTTCTTT,TRBV29-1,few,NA,14,TRBJ1-1
CSAQDTPGVNTEAFF,TGCAGTGCCCAGGACACCCCCGGGGTGAACACTGAAGCTTTCTTT,TRBV20-1,few,NA,15,TRBJ1-1
CASSLLAASTDTQYF,TGTGCCAGCAGCCTACTAGCGGCTAGCACAGATACGCAGTATTTT,TRBV12-3/TRBV12-4,NA,TRBD2,15,TRBJ2-3
CASRDRVDSLLHF,TGTGCCAGCCGGGACAGGGTGGATTCACTCCTCCACTTT,TRBV2,few,TRBD1,13,TRBJ1-6
CASSSHEDRGVHSPLHF,TGTGCCAGCAGCTCCCATGAGGACAGGGGAGTTCATTCACCCCTCCACTTT,TRBV7-9,many,TRBD1,17,TRBJ1-6
CAISDFSTGQAFF,TGTGCCATCAGTGATTTTTCGACAGGGCAAGCTTTCTTT,TRBV10-3,NA,TRBD1,13,TRBJ1-1
CAISESGTANTEAFF,TGTGCCATCAGTGAGTCAGGGACAGCGAACACTGAAGCTTTCTTT,TRBV10-3,many,TRBD1,15,TRBJ1-1
CASSLSSLGSPNYGYTF,TGTGCCAGCAGTTTAAGTTCTCTGGGTTCTCCTAACTATGGCTACACCTTC,TRBV12-3/TRBV12-4,many,NA,17,TRBJ1-2
CASSLSQSSYEQYF,TGTGCCAGCAGTTTAAGCCAGAGCTCCTACGAGCAGTACTTC,TRBV12-3/TRBV12-4,many,NA,14,TRBJ2-7
CASSQDPASVEKLFF,TGCGCCAGCAGCCAAGATCCAGCGAGTGTTGAAAAACTGTTTTTT,TRBV4-3,many,NA,15,TRBJ1-4
CASSLVAGAGTDTQYF,TGTGCCAGCAGCTTAGTAGCGGGGGCTGGCACAGATACGCAGTATTTT,TRBV7-9,many,TRBD2,16,TRBJ2-3
CASSLSSGSGTDTQYF,TGTGCCAGCAGCTTAAGTAGCGGGAGTGGCACAGATACGCAGTATTTT,TRBV7-6,NA,TRBD2,16,TRBJ2-3
CASSTGTGVHYGYTF,TGTGCCAGCAGTACCGGGACAGGGGTTCACTATGGCTACACCTTC,TRBV5-6,NA,TRBD1,15,TRBJ1-2
CASSHRQGSGYTF,TGTGCCAGCAGCCATAGACAGGGGAGCGGCTACACCTTC,TRBV7-3,many,TRBD1,13,TRBJ1-2
CASQGFLNTEAFF,TGTGCCAGCCAAGGGTTCCTGAACACTGAAGCTTTCTTT,TRBV5-6,few,NA,13,TRBJ1-1
CASSLGPFTGELFF,TGTGCCAGCAGCTTAGGGCCCTTCACCGGGGAGCTGTTTTTT,TRBV7-2,medium-sized,NA,14,TRBJ2-2
CASSPLMGDSNYGYTF,TGTGCCAGCTCACCATTGATGGGGGATTCTAACTATGGCTACACCTTC,TRBV18,many,NA,16,TRBJ1-2
CASGGTSTHNEQFF,TGTGCCAGCGGCGGGACTAGCACCCACAATGAGCAGTTCTTC,TRBV9,many,TRBD2,14,TRBJ2-1
CASSLDGYTEAFF,TGTGCCAGCAGCTTGGACGGATACACTGAAGCTTTCTTT,TRBV6-6,few,NA,13,TRBJ1-1
CASSPYDRDYNEQFF,TGTGCCAGCAGCCCATATGACAGGGACTACAATGAGCAGTTCTTC,TRBV5-4,NA,TRBD1,15,TRBJ2-1
CASSYSSSGSETQYF,TGTGCCAGCAGTTACTCGTCTAGCGGGAGTGAGACCCAGTACTTC,TRBV6-6,NA,TRBD2,15,TRBJ2-5
CASSLEGQSGYTF,TGCGCCAGCAGCTTGGAAGGACAGAGTGGCTACACCTTC,TRBV5-1,many,NA,13,TRBJ1-2
CSASVGSQETQYF,TGCAGTGCTAGTGTGGGTAGTCAAGAGACCCAGTACTTC,TRBV20-1,NA,NA,13,TRBJ2-5
CASSQKWNTEAFF,TGTGCCAGCAGCCAAAAGTGGAATACCGAAGCTTTCTTT,TRBV3-1,many,NA,13,TRBJ1-1
CASKGIPLLQGEQFF,TGTGCCAGCAAGGGTATTCCCCTGCTCCAGGGTGAGCAGTTCTTC,TRBV27,many,NA,15,TRBJ2-1
CASSGLRQGFSNNYGYTF,TGTGCCAGCAGTGGGCTACGACAGGGGTTTTCTAATAACTATGGCTACACCTTC,TRBV14,many,TRBD1,18,TRBJ1-2
CASTFTGHTEAFF,TGTGCCAGTACTTTTACAGGGCACACTGAAGCTTTCTTT,TRBV19,few,NA,13,TRBJ1-1
CAISAQPGKRQTNTGELFF,TGTGCCATCAGTGCCCAACCGGGAAAACGACAGACGAACACCGGGGAGCTGTTTTTT,TRBV10-3,many,NA,19,TRBJ2-2
CASSFRLAENTGELFF,TGTGCCAGCAGCTTCCGACTAGCAGAGAACACCGGGGAGCTGTTTTTT,TRBV9,many,TRBD2,16,TRBJ2-2
CASSEATGALNTEAFF,TGTGCCAGCAGTGAAGCTACAGGGGCATTGAACACTGAAGCTTTCTTT,TRBV6-1,few,TRBD1,16,TRBJ1-1
CASSSEKITSYEQYF,TGTGCCAGCTCGTCCGAAAAGATTACGTCCTACGAGCAGTACTTC,TRBV18,few,NA,15,TRBJ2-7
CASSTTGTTNNEQFF,TGTGCCAGCAGTACCACCGGGACAACGAACAATGAGCAGTTCTTC,TRBV6-6,many,NA,15,TRBJ2-1
CAIGKPGQGSEQYF,TGTGCCATAGGCAAGCCGGGACAGGGGTCCGAGCAGTACTTC,TRBV10-3,many,TRBD1,14,TRBJ2-7
CASSFVSGSSGQETQYF,TGCGCCAGCAGCTTCGTTAGCGGGAGTTCGGGGCAAGAGACCCAGTACTTC,TRBV5-1,NA,TRBD2,17,TRBJ2-5